This section outlines one T cell receptor (beta chain) sequence together with its context. Its antigen is unidentified. The CDR3 has 16 amino acids. CDR1 SNHLY and CDR2 FYNNEI come from the germline V gene. J lost 6 bases, V lost 4 bases, and 7 bases had no gene match. These data come from a study of cytomegalovirus exposure and HLA in healthy donors. Study observations and caveats: A classifier reportedly called cytomegalovirus status with high sensitivity and specificity. A later analysis found first-cohort TCR clusters tended to co-occur in the 120 validation repertoires. Cytomegalovirus association was listed for 164 TCR beta chains. Three chains linked to CMV were shown in vitro to be specific for CMV antigens.

Assay used: immunoSEQ multiplex PCR; TCRdb lists only in-frame clones, some missing. The sample shows some 310,000 clones, 88% of them seen only once. V is TRBV2 and J is TRBJ2-2; TRBD1 matches 11 bases. The sample taken for sequencing was PBMCs. The TCR was taken from a man aged 30 to 39 in good health and CMV-seronegative. This CDR3 is CASSVMGTGGAGELFF. For the CDR3, the DNA is TGTGCCAGCAGTGTAATGGGGACAGGGGGAGCCGGGGAGCTGTTTTTT.